This entry describes one T cell receptor beta chain. The CDR3 length is 17 residues. These data come from a study of glioma-infiltrating T cells after dendritic cell vaccination. Clones were read by immunoSEQ multiplex PCR, and TCRdb kept only the in-frame ones, dropping some. The sample contains 50,000 to 80,000 clones, 75% to 90% of which appear only once. Patients had residual fresh-frozen tumor tissue and more than two years of survival data. V gene TRBV12-2 combines with J gene TRBJ1-2; TRBD1, as called in the table, went unchecked against the DNA. TRBV12-2 is marked as a pseudogene. This specimen was blood, taken before dendritic cell vaccination. The sequence was obtained from a human donor with glioblastoma. The CDR3 DNA reads TGTGCAAGTCGCTTAGCGGGACAGGGGGTTCCTAATTCTGGCTACACCTTC. Its protein is CASRLAGQGVPNSGYTF.